This TCR beta chain was found in a study of T-cell memory formation after mild COVID-19. The wider study: Largely, TCR clusters stayed within a single donor.

MiXCR, run by TCRdb on the 5' RACE reads, gives a single entry per CDR3 protein. The repertoire holds approximately 440,000 distinct CDR3 sequences, with roughly 20% as singletons. Germline V CDR1 and CDR2: SGHRS, YFSETQ. V lost 1 base to trimming and J lost 1 base, with 8 bases between them. The CDR3 is made up of 14 amino acids. The receptor's source is an adult woman who had mild COVID-19 (a few samples of this study predate the infection). Cell type and time point are not known. The rearrangement joins TRBV5-1 to TRBJ1-1, with D unresolved. Sample: PBMCs or a T cell subset sorted from them (not recorded which). CDR3 protein: CASSLTPTNTEAFF. The DNA for the CDR3 is TGCGCCAGCAGCTTGACGCCAACGAACACTGAAGCTTTCTTT.